A single sample gave rise to the 28 T cell receptor beta chains below, sequenced in a study of blood T cell repertoires in COVID-19. TCRdb's copy holds only in-frame clones and misses some; the assay was immunoSEQ multiplex PCR. The table lists 30,000 to 40,000 clones, 80% to 90% of them singletons. Input material: peripheral blood. The receptors come from a woman aged 80 or over with active or convalescent COVID-19.

This sequence joins TRBV5-1 and TRBJ2-1; TRBD1 matches at 8 bases. After removal of 2 bases from V and 6 bases from J, the junction contained 4 bases not matched to a gene. This CDR3 has 14 residues. Germline V CDR1 and CDR2: SGHRS, YFSETQ. The CDR3 region has the DNA TGCGCCAGCAGCTTACAGGGGGTGCGCAATGAGCAGTTCTTC. Protein product: CASSLQGVRNEQFF.

The J gene is TRBJ2-1, the V gene TRBV14, with D perhaps TRBD1 (6 bases). The germline V gene encodes CDR1 SGHDN and CDR2 FVKESK. V was pared by 4 bases and J by 0 bases, with 10 bases between. CDR3 size: 15 residues. The CDR3 loop is CASSPTGSSYNEQFF. CDR3 sequence (DNA): TGTGCCAGCAGCCCTACAGGGAGCTCCTACAATGAGCAGTTCTTC.

The chain links TRBV6-5 to TRBJ1-2; 8 bases are a match to TRBD1. Germline lookup yields CDR1 MNHEY and CDR2 SVGAGI. The CDR3 consists of 13 residues. Unmatched junction bases numbered 6, after V lost 9 bases and J lost 3 bases. In DNA form, the CDR3 reads TGTGCCAGTGGCAGGGGGCCCGACTATGGCTACACCTTC. Its translation: CASGRGPDYGYTF.

The V gene is TRBV3-1 (or the pseudogene TRBV3-2), the J gene TRBJ2-2; D is undetermined. The CDR3 sequence is 16 residues long. With 5 bases removed from V and 5 bases from J, the gap between germline ends came to 18 bases. The germline gives CDR1 LGHDT, CDR2 YNNKEL (reference sequence). CDR3 amino acids: CASSSKLSGLTGELFF. The DNA for the CDR3 is TGTGCCAGCAGCTCGAAGCTTTCAGGCTTGACCGGGGAGCTGTTTTTT.

Note on this clone: At the DNA level, this CDR3 is encoded by other sequences in the same sample as well. CDR3 bases: TGCGCCAGCAGCTTGGGCGGGACTAGCGGCACAGATACGCAGTATTTT. It translates to CASSLGGTSGTDTQYF. This chain joins TRBV5-1 and TRBJ2-3; 10 nucleotides match TRBD2. Trimming cost V 0 bases and J 1 base; bases outside gene matches: 2. Germline CDR1 is SGHRS and CDR2 is YFSETQ. The CDR3 spans 16 residues.

This chain connects TRBV7-9 to TRBJ1-4; 9 nucleotides match TRBD1. The CDR3 has 16 amino acids. V lost 4 bases and J lost 6; bases outside the gene matches: 9. Germline-derived CDR1 and CDR2 are SEHNR and FQNEAQ (reference sequence). The CDR3 bases are TGTGCCAGCAGCTACAATACCGGGACAGGGTATGAAAAACTGTTTTTT. Protein sequence: CASSYNTGTGYEKLFF.

The V and J genes are TRBV2 and TRBJ1-2, with TRBD1 matching 10 bases. Losses at the gene ends were 5 bases for V and 4 bases for J; bases not matched to a gene: 4. Germline V CDR1 and CDR2: SNHLY, FYNNEI. CDR3 length: 14 residues. CDR3 bases: TGTGCCAGCAGTTCGACAGGGGGCGCCTATGGCTACACCTTC. Translating gives CASSSTGGAYGYTF.

This sequence joins TRBV19 and TRBJ2-2; 8 positions agree with TRBD2. J lost 6 bases, V lost 3 bases, and 6 bases had no gene match. Looked up from germline, CDR1 is LNHDA and CDR2 is SQIVND (reference sequence). CDR3 length: 15 amino acids. The CDR3 DNA sequence: TGTGCCAGTAGTATCAGCGGGAGAGGGTCCGGGGAGCTGTTTTTT. It specifies CASSISGRGSGELFF. The full variable domain, in which reference TRBV19 and TRBJ2-2 provide the parts outside the CDR3, is DGGITQSPKYLFRKEGQNVTLSCEQNLNHDAMYWYRQDPGQGLRLIYYSQIVNDFQKGDIAEGYSVSREKKESFPLTVTSAQKNPTAFYLCASSISGRGSGELFFGEGSRLTVL.

The J gene is TRBJ2-5, the V gene TRBV12-5, with a tentative D call TRBD2 (6 bases). This CDR3 has 17 amino acids. Germline V gene lookup returns CDR1 LGHNT and CDR2 FRNRAP. V was trimmed by 6 bases and J by 5 bases, leaving 25 bases between them. CDR3 DNA sequence: TGTGCTAGTGGCTCAGGCTCGGAGCGGCGGGGTAGGGAGACCCAGTACTTC. It translates to CASGSGSERRGRETQYF.

The chain combines TRBV5-1 with TRBJ1-1, with D tentatively TRBD1 (6 bases). Germline lookup yields CDR1 SGHRS and CDR2 YFSETQ. V lost 0 bases and J 1 base, leaving 7 bases between the germline ends. This CDR3 comprises 14 residues. CDR3 sequence: CASSLGGQNTEAFF. The CDR3 bases are TGCGCCAGCAGCTTGGGGGGGCAGAACACTGAAGCTTTCTTT.

The V gene is TRBV9, the J gene TRBJ1-4; 9 bases align to TRBD1. V gave up 2 bases and J gave up 7 bases; unmatched junction bases: 6. The CDR3 runs 15 residues. The V gene's germline CDR1 is SGDLS and CDR2 YYNGEE. CDR3 in amino acids: CASSVSGTGSEKLFF. The CDR3, as DNA: TGTGCCAGCAGCGTCTCCGGGACAGGGAGTGAAAAACTGTTTTTT.

The CDR3 DNA reads as TGTGCCAGCCCCAGCGGCAAAAGTAGCACAGATACGCAGTATTTT. It yields the protein CASPSGKSSTDTQYF. V usage is TRBV2 and J usage is TRBJ2-3; D possibly corresponds to TRBD2 (5 bases). Looked up from germline, CDR1 is SNHLY and CDR2 is FYNNEI. CDR3 length equals 15 residues. V was clipped by 8 bases and J by 0 bases, with 15 bases between them.

The chain links TRBV6-5 to TRBJ1-1, with a possible D match to TRBD1 (6 bases). Between the trimmed V and J ends, which lost 7 bases and 1 base, there was a span of 13 bases. The CDR3 is 14 residues long. Looked up from germline, CDR1 is MNHEY and CDR2 is SVGAGI. CDR3 residues: CASTRTVENTEAFF. The DNA for the CDR3 is TGTGCCAGCACCAGGACAGTTGAGAACACTGAAGCTTTCTTT.

This chain connects TRBV30 to TRBJ2-1; 14 bases line up with TRBD2. Looked up from germline, CDR1 is GTSNPN and CDR2 is SVGIG (reference sequence). This CDR3 region has 16 residues. The J segment lost 8 bases and the V segment lost 4 bases, leaving 10 bases of the junction unmatched. As DNA, the CDR3 is TGTGCCTGGACCGCGATGACTAGCGGGGGGGCGCATGAGCAGTTCTTC. Encoded protein: CAWTAMTSGGAHEQFF.

J is TRBJ2-5 and V is TRBV11-3, with 12 bases fitting TRBD2. V was clipped by 4 bases and J by 2 bases; unmatched bases: 14. Germline values: CDR1 SGHNT, CDR2 YENEEA. The CDR3 contains 19 residues. The CDR3 region has the DNA TGTGCCAGCAGCTCCCCTTGGACTAGCGGGATTATCCTACAAGAGACCCAGTACTTC. As protein: CASSSPWTSGIILQETQYF. The full variable domain, in which reference TRBV11-3 and TRBJ2-5 provide the parts outside the CDR3, is EAGVVQSPRYKIIEKKQPVAFWCNPISGHNTLYWYLQNLGQGPELLIRYENEEAVDDSQLPKDRFSAERLKGVDSTLKIQPAELGDSAVYLCASSSPWTSGIILQETQYFGPGTRLLVL.

The chain is built from TRBV18 and TRBJ2-1, with D perhaps matching TRBD1 (7 bases). The CDR3 sequence is 15 residues long. Germline CDR1 is KGHSH and CDR2 is LQKENI. Trimming removed 3 bases from V and 0 bases from J, with 9 bases in between. The CDR3 region has the DNA TGTGCCAGCTCACCCCAGGGGGGCTCCTACAATGAGCAGTTCTTC. Translating gives CASSPQGGSYNEQFF.

This CDR3 is CASSMETSGRRTYEQYF. The CDR3 region has the DNA TGTGCCAGTAGTATGGAGACTAGCGGGAGACGAACCTACGAGCAGTACTTC. V gene TRBV19 combines with J gene TRBJ2-7, with 12 bases lining up with TRBD2. The CDR3 length is 17 residues. Germline V CDR1 and CDR2: LNHDA, SQIVND (reference sequence). V dropped 3 bases and J dropped 2; count of bases not matched to a gene: 8.

The chain employs TRBV7-6 and TRBJ2-6, with TRBD1 matching 7 bases. CDR3 size: 18 residues. V shed 5 bases, J shed 2 bases, and the junction held 12 bases outside the gene matches. In germline, CDR1 is SGHVS, CDR2 FNYEAQ. CDR3 residues: CASSQITQGLTGANVLTF. CDR3 in DNA: TGTGCCAGCAGCCAAATAACACAGGGGTTGACTGGGGCCAACGTCCTGACTTTC. Variable domain in full (rest from reference TRBV7-6 and TRBJ2-6): GAGVSQSPRYKVTKRGQDVALRCDPISGHVSLYWYRQALGQGPEFLTYFNYEAQQDKSGLPNDRFSAERPEGSISTLTIQRTEQRDSAMYRCASSQITQGLTGANVLTFGAGSRLTVL.

In this sample, this clone turned up once. The chain couples TRBV19 to TRBJ1-1; D gene unclear. V shed 2 bases and J shed 1 base, with 11 bases lying between them. This CDR3 spans 15 amino acids. Germline V CDR1 and CDR2: LNHDA, SQIVND (reference sequence). Written as DNA, the CDR3 is TGTGCCAGTAGTATATCGAGAACGAGGAACACTGAAGCTTTCTTT. This gives the protein CASSISRTRNTEAFF.

This clone was seen more than once but under ten times. The rearrangement joins TRBV5-4 to TRBJ2-1; TRBD2 matches 13 bases. The CDR3 has 15 amino acids. Trimming at V came to 4 bases and at J to 9 bases, leaving 7 bases not matched to a gene. CDR1 SGHNT and CDR2 YYREEE come from the germline V gene (reference sequence). The CDR3 here is CASSLRTSGSAEQFF. The CDR3 DNA sequence: TGTGCCAGCAGCCTACGGACTAGCGGGAGCGCTGAGCAGTTCTTC.

This clone has a single count. V and J are TRBV19 and TRBJ2-1; 10 positions agree with TRBD2. V was pared by 8 bases and J by 4 bases, with 2 bases of the junction left unmatched. The CDR3 runs 13 residues. CDR1 and CDR2 from the germline V gene are LNHDA and SQIVND (reference sequence). CDR3 protein: CASGLADYNEQFF. Written as DNA, the CDR3 is TGTGCCAGTGGACTAGCGGATTACAATGAGCAGTTCTTC.

V usage is TRBV6-6 and J usage is TRBJ1-4; D gene unclear. This CDR3 is 14 amino acids long. The germline gives CDR1 MNHNY, CDR2 SVGAGI (reference sequence). V was shortened by 2 bases and J by 2 bases, with 6 bases between the two germline ends. CDR3 amino acids: CASSYRLTNEKLFF. The CDR3 bases are TGTGCCAGCAGTTACAGACTGACTAATGAAAAACTGTTTTTT.

The chain employs TRBV5-1 and TRBJ1-1; 8 nucleotides line up with TRBD1. The CDR3 extends over 14 amino acids. Germline-derived CDR1 and CDR2 are SGHRS and YFSETQ. V was pared by 5 bases and J by 9 bases, with 12 bases of the junction left unmatched. In nucleotides, the CDR3 is TGCGCCAGCAGGTCGGGCGGGGTCAGGGGGCAAGCTTTCTTT. This translates into CASRSGGVRGQAFF.

The gene calls are TRBV30 and TRBJ1-2; 9 bases map to TRBD1. The CDR3 runs 11 residues. Germline V gene sequence: CDR1 GTSNPN, CDR2 SVGIG (reference sequence). After removal of 0 bases from V and 12 bases from J, the junction contained 2 bases not matched to a gene. CDR3 bases: TGTGCCTGGAGTGTGGACAGGGGTCACACCTTC. Protein: CAWSVDRGHTF.

This clone occurred a few times. The rearrangement uses TRBV2 and TRBJ2-5, with 9 bases that match TRBD2. CDR3 length equals 15 residues. After removal of 2 bases from V and 5 bases from J, the junction contained 6 bases not matched to a gene. Per germline, CDR1 SNHLY and CDR2 FYNNEI. CDR3 region: CASSEPRGGLETQYF. The CDR3 DNA reads TGTGCCAGCAGTGAACCGCGGGGGGGCCTTGAGACCCAGTACTTC. Full variable domain (missing parts from reference TRBV2 and TRBJ2-5): EPEVTQTPSHQVTQMGQEVILRCVPISNHLYFYWYRQILGQKVEFLVSFYNNEISEKSEIFDDQFSVERPDGSNFTLKIRSTKLEDSAMYFCASSEPRGGLETQYFGPGTRLLVL.

The genes are TRBV6-1 and TRBJ1-5; 8 bases agree with TRBD1. CDR1 is MNHNS, CDR2 SASEGT, per germline. The CDR3 loop spans 15 amino acids. Trimming took 2 bases from V and 6 from J; bases not matched to a gene: 6. The CDR3 DNA reads as TGTGCCAGCAGTGAACTGGCAGGGGGCGTTCAGCCCCAGCATTTT. This codes for CASSELAGGVQPQHF.

This chain connects TRBV28 to TRBJ1-4; 9 bases match TRBD1. CDR1 MDHEN and CDR2 SYDVKM come from the germline V gene. CDR3 length: 15 amino acids. V shed 4 bases and J 7 bases; nucleotides not matched to a gene: 7. The CDR3 loop reads CASSWTGAGGEKLFF. Written as DNA, the CDR3 is TGTGCCAGCAGTTGGACAGGGGCCGGTGGTGAAAAACTGTTTTTT. The whole variable domain, filled in from reference TRBV28 and TRBJ1-4, reads DVKVTQSSRYLVKRTGEKVFLECVQDMDHENMFWYRQDPGLGLRLIYFSYDVKMKEKGDIPEGYSVSREKKERFSLILESASTNQTSMYLCASSWTGAGGEKLFFGSGTQLSVL.

CDR3 DNA sequence: TGCGCCAGCAGCCAGGGAACAGGGATTGGTGAGACCCAGTACTTC. Translation gives CASSQGTGIGETQYF. The rearrangement uses TRBV4-3 and TRBJ2-5, with D perhaps matching TRBD1 (6 bases). V dropped 3 bases and J dropped 5 bases, with 16 bases sitting between them. Germline V gene lookup returns CDR1 LGHNA and CDR2 YSLEER. The CDR3 is made up of 15 amino acids.